The rows below give T cell receptor beta chains drawn from one sample of a study of molecular identifiers for immune sequencing clone quantification. TCRdb re-derived calls from the PCR reads in MiXCR, one entry per CDR3 protein. The sample has 88,000 or so distinct CDR3 sequences; roughly 21% are singletons. The sequenced material came from naive CD8+ T cells from blood, with Jurkat cell RNA spiked in. Receptors were obtained from a human donor in good health. Some libraries in this study had Jurkat cell RNA spiked in. Each CDR3 is given with its conserved first and last residue. The order of the fields is J gene, D gene, CDR3 length, V gene, clone size, CDR3 protein, CDR3 DNA. The D gene is left open where the match is weak. For some rows the clone size is stated as once, few or many, or as a class when expanded; others skip it.

TRBJ1-5 TRBD1 14 TRBV6-5 many CASSGTGLYQPQHF TGTGCCAGCAGCGGGACAGGGCTTTATCAGCCCCAGCATTTT
TRBJ1-1 . 15 TRBV12-3/TRBV12-4 many CASSTDGGSGTEAFF TGTGCCAGCAGTACAGACGGGGGCTCGGGAACTGAAGCTTTCTTT
TRBJ2-7 . 16 TRBV9 . CASSPLAGTAPYEQYF TGTGCCAGCAGCCCCCTGGCGGGGACAGCGCCCTACGAGCAGTACTTC
TRBJ2-5 TRBD1 14 TRBV6-2/TRBV6-3 many CASSSRTGRETQYF TGTGCCAGCAGTTCCCGGACAGGGAGGGAGACCCAGTACTTC
TRBJ2-1 TRBD2 15 TRBV19 few CASSIGLAGHNEQFF TGTGCCAGTAGTATAGGACTAGCTGGCCACAATGAGCAGTTCTTC
TRBJ2-2 . 15 TRBV7-9 many CASSFAGGDTGELFF TGTGCCAGCAGCTTTGCAGGGGGGGACACCGGGGAGCTGTTTTTT
TRBJ2-3 TRBD2 17 TRBV6-2/TRBV6-3 once CASSYQRGGPHTDTQYF TGTGCCAGCAGTTACCAACGCGGGGGACCTCATACAGATACGCAGTATTTT
TRBJ1-5 . 14 TRBV7-9 . CASSLSQEGQPQHF TGTGCCAGCAGCTTAAGCCAGGAGGGGCAGCCCCAGCATTTT
TRBJ2-3 TRBD2 16 TRBV7-9 . CASSLFVGGPPDTQYF TGTGCCAGCAGCTTATTTGTGGGAGGGCCTCCTGATACGCAGTATTTT
TRBJ2-3 TRBD2 15 TRBV27 few CASSSSGTSTDTQYF TGTGCCAGCAGTTCTAGCGGGACTAGCACAGATACGCAGTATTTT
TRBJ2-3 . 15 TRBV4-3 many CASSQGIVLTDTQYF TGCGCCAGCAGCCAGGGGATAGTGTTGACAGATACGCAGTATTTT
TRBJ2-3 TRBD2 16 TRBV27 many CASKLRREAGADTQYF TGTGCCAGCAAACTCCGTCGGGAGGCTGGGGCAGATACGCAGTATTTT
TRBJ2-7 TRBD2 14 TRBV20-1 few CSAAAERGLVEQYF TGCAGTGCCGCAGCGGAGCGGGGACTGGTCGAGCAGTACTTC
TRBJ2-5 TRBD2 16 TRBV20-1 . CSAASTSDLHQETQYF TGCAGTGCTGCGAGCACTAGCGACCTGCACCAAGAGACCCAGTACTTC
TRBJ2-2 TRBD2 16 TRBV7-9 many CASSSIAGGPTGELFF TGTGCCAGCAGCTCTATAGCGGGAGGGCCCACCGGGGAGCTGTTTTTT
TRBJ2-4 . 14 TRBV6-6 many CASSRDSYKNIQYF TGTGCCAGCAGTCGTGACAGTTATAAAAACATTCAGTACTTC
TRBJ2-3 . 11 TRBV28 many CASSPGDTQYF TGTGCCAGCAGTCCGGGAGATACGCAGTATTTT
TRBJ1-1 . 13 TRBV12-3/TRBV12-4 many CASTTGPNTEAFF TGTGCCAGCACCACAGGCCCGAACACTGAAGCTTTCTTT
TRBJ1-1 . 15 TRBV7-8 many CASSLAMGQNTEAFF TGTGCCAGCAGCTTAGCGATGGGACAAAACACTGAAGCTTTCTTT
TRBJ2-3 . 13 TRBV6-6 many CASSYGTPDTQYF TGTGCCAGCAGTTACGGGACCCCGGATACGCAGTATTTT
TRBJ2-1 TRBD2 16 TRBV6-6 . CASSYPFASGYNEQFF TGTGCCAGCAGTTACCCGTTTGCTAGCGGGTACAATGAGCAGTTCTTC
TRBJ2-3 . 14 TRBV27 few CASRDHPGTDTQYF TGTGCCAGTCGCGACCATCCAGGCACAGATACGCAGTATTTT
TRBJ2-5 TRBD2 15 TRBV20-1 . CSARGLAGAPETQYF TGCAGTGCCCGCGGACTAGCGGGAGCCCCAGAGACCCAGTACTTC
TRBJ2-3 . 12 TRBV7-2 medium-sized CASSTGTPQQYF TGTGCCAGCAGCACTGGGACTCCTCAGCAGTATTTT
TRBJ2-7 TRBD1 14 TRBV4-3 many CASSQENRGYEQYF TGCGCCAGCAGCCAAGAAAACAGGGGATACGAGCAGTACTTC
TRBJ2-3 . 15 TRBV19 many CASSIMGNPKDTQYF TGTGCCAGTAGTATCATGGGCAATCCAAAGGATACGCAGTATTTT
TRBJ2-3 TRBD2 17 TRBV4-3 many CASSQDGAGGSTDTQYF TGCGCCAGCAGCCAAGATGGGGCGGGGGGAAGCACAGATACGCAGTATTTT
TRBJ2-7 TRBD2 15 TRBV13 few CASSLGLAVSYEQYF TGTGCCAGCAGCCTGGGACTAGCGGTCTCCTACGAGCAGTACTTC
TRBJ2-5 . 14 TRBV4-1 many CASSQRQIQETQYF TGCGCCAGCAGCCAAAGACAGATACAAGAGACCCAGTACTTC
TRBJ2-7 . 16 TRBV2 . CASSGYGGDYSYEQYF TGTGCCAGCAGTGGGTACGGGGGCGATTACTCCTACGAGCAGTACTTC
TRBJ2-7 TRBD1 15 TRBV4-1 . CASSQEGDRGYEQYF TGCGCCAGCAGCCAAGAAGGGGACAGGGGCTACGAGCAGTACTTC
TRBJ2-2 . 14 TRBV5-5 . CASSFYRETGELFF TGTGCCAGCAGCTTTTACAGGGAGACCGGGGAGCTGTTTTTT
TRBJ1-5 . 16 TRBV19 many CASSSRVGTQNQPQHF TGTGCCAGTAGTTCCCGAGTCGGGACCCAAAATCAGCCCCAGCATTTT
TRBJ2-5 . 15 TRBV4-1 many CASSQGTSYQETQYF TGCGCCAGCAGCCAAGGGACTTCGTACCAAGAGACCCAGTACTTC
TRBJ2-3 TRBD2 18 TRBV5-1 many CASSVTSGPWMGTDTQYF TGCGCCAGCAGCGTAACTAGCGGGCCCTGGATGGGCACAGATACGCAGTATTTT
TRBJ1-5 . 16 TRBV20-1 . CSASTRGLGRPEPQHF TGCAGTGCTTCAACCCGGGGCCTGGGGAGGCCGGAGCCCCAGCATTTT
TRBJ1-5 . 13 TRBV20-1 many CSAREWGEEPQHF TGCAGTGCTAGAGAATGGGGGGAGGAGCCCCAGCATTTT
TRBJ2-3 . 10 TRBV2 many CASALTSQYF TGTGCCAGCGCCCTTACCTCGCAGTATTTT
TRBJ2-3 TRBD2 16 TRBV3-1 many CASSQGRHGGLATQYF TGTGCCAGCAGCCAAGGGAGACATGGCGGACTAGCTACGCAGTATTTT
TRBJ2-1 TRBD2 15 TRBV19 . CASAIGLVSLNEQFF TGTGCCAGTGCGATCGGACTAGTGAGTTTGAATGAGCAGTTCTTC
TRBJ2-3 TRBD2 14 TRBV12-3/TRBV12-4 many CASSFAGGTDTQYF TGTGCCAGCAGTTTCGCGGGAGGCACAGATACGCAGTATTTT
TRBJ1-3 . 13 TRBV7-9 . CACSLYDTYTIYF TGTGCCTGCAGCTTATATGATACCTACACCATATATTTT
TRBJ2-7 . 15 TRBV3-1 many CASSQDVGGPYEQYF TGTGCCAGCAGCCAAGACGTCGGGGGGCCCTACGAGCAGTACTTC
TRBJ1-6 . 13 TRBV7-9 few CASSPYSYSPLHF TGTGCCAGCAGCCCCTACAGTTATTCACCCCTCCACTTT
TRBJ1-5 . 15 TRBV7-6 . CASSLDPGSNQPQHF TGTGCCAGCAGCTTAGATCCGGGAAGCAATCAGCCCCAGCATTTT
TRBJ2-7 TRBD1 15 TRBV7-9 many CASSPRGQGALEQYF TGTGCCAGCAGCCCGAGGGGACAGGGGGCTCTGGAGCAGTACTTC
TRBJ1-1 . 16 TRBV6-2/TRBV6-3 many CASSYSSSGLNTEAFF TGTGCCAGCAGTTACTCGAGTTCAGGGCTGAACACTGAAGCTTTCTTT
TRBJ1-4 . 14 TRBV27 . CASSLSVLADELFF TGTGCCAGCAGTTTATCTGTCCTGGCCGACGAACTGTTTTTT
TRBJ1-1 TRBD1 17 TRBV6-5 . CASTQGTGGLGGTEAFF TGTGCCAGCACCCAAGGGACAGGGGGCCTCGGTGGCACTGAAGCTTTCTTT
TRBJ2-7 . 14 TRBV7-6 many CASSLGDSTYEQYF TGTGCCAGCAGCTTAGGCGACAGCACCTACGAGCAGTACTTC
TRBJ1-1 . 16 TRBV7-9 many CASVRDKWGYGTEAFF TGTGCCAGCGTACGGGACAAGTGGGGTTACGGTACTGAAGCTTTCTTT
TRBJ2-7 . 13 TRBV11-2 many CASSTGTPYEQYF TGTGCCAGCAGCACCGGGACACCCTACGAGCAGTACTTC
TRBJ2-3 TRBD1 15 TRBV5-6 many CASSPEQGAIDTQYF TGTGCCAGCAGCCCCGAGCAGGGGGCAATAGATACGCAGTATTTT
TRBJ1-1 TRBD1 15 TRBV15 many CATSKGQSLNTEAFF TGTGCCACCAGCAAGGGACAGTCTTTGAACACTGAAGCTTTCTTT
TRBJ2-2 . 15 TRBV20-1 . CSATPRPPPPRELFF TGCAGTGCTACCCCCCGCCCGCCTCCCCCCCGGGAGCTGTTTTTT